One and the same sample provided the 10 T cell receptor beta chains below, sequenced in a study of shared T cell receptors in the human thymus. Profiling relied on immunoSEQ multiplex PCR, and the TCRdb table lists in-frame clones only, not all of them. The sample carries roughly 550,000 clones, about four fifths recorded once. Separately, the same data were catalogued under a study of human thymus T cells.

The sample was thymocytes. These receptors were obtained from a boy less than two years old with a congenital heart defect.

V usage is TRBV4-3 and J usage is TRBJ2-7; D perhaps matches TRBD1 (6 bases). The CDR3 spans 17 residues. CDR1 LGHNA and CDR2 YSLEER come from the germline V gene. The V end was cut by 0 bases, the J end by 2 bases, with 17 bases between. The CDR3 spells CASSQDGVTGQTYEQYF. The CDR3 DNA reads as TGCGCCAGCAGCCAAGATGGGGTGACGGGACAAACCTACGAGCAGTACTTC.

The chain recombines TRBV30 with TRBJ2-3; 13 nucleotides match TRBD2. From germline, CDR1 is GTSNPN and CDR2 SVGIG (reference sequence). Trimming took 3 bases from V and 3 from J; bases not matched to a gene: 6. The CDR3 totals 16 residues. Here the CDR3 reads CAWRTSGRYRTDTQYF. CDR3 sequence (DNA): TGTGCCTGGAGGACTAGCGGGAGGTATAGGACAGATACGCAGTATTTT.

The chain has TRBV10-3 and TRBJ2-7, with TRBD1 matching over 7 bases. The CDR3 sequence is 15 residues long. The ends lost 4 bases at V and 7 bases at J; junction bases unmatched: 13. Germline assignment: CDR1 ENHRY and CDR2 SYGVKD. The CDR3 DNA reads as TGTGCCATCAGTGGCCTCGATTTGCCGGGACAGGAGCAGTACTTC. Its translation is CAISGLDLPGQEQYF.

V usage is TRBV9 and J usage is TRBJ2-7; 7 positions agree with TRBD2. Trimming at V came to 4 bases and at J to 3 bases, leaving 19 bases not matched to a gene. The CDR3 sequence is 18 residues long. The germline CDR1 and CDR2 sequences are SGDLS and YYNGEE. CDR3 sequence reads: CASSPHESREAPDYEQYF. CDR3 DNA sequence: TGTGCCAGCAGCCCCCATGAATCACGGGAGGCCCCAGACTACGAGCAGTACTTC.

The rearrangement uses TRBV16 and TRBJ2-7, with 7 bases that match TRBD2. CDR1 is KGHSY, CDR2 FQNENV, per germline. After removal of 0 bases from V and 0 bases from J, the junction contained 8 bases not matched to a gene. The CDR3 spans 17 residues. The CDR3 region is CASSQSGWRGTSYEQYF. The CDR3 DNA sequence: TGTGCCAGCAGCCAATCGGGCTGGCGGGGGACCTCCTACGAGCAGTACTTC.

CDR3 loop: CASSLVQGRYF. For the CDR3, the DNA is TGTGCCAGCAGCTTAGTGCAGGGGCGGTACTTC. The V gene is TRBV7-6, the J gene TRBJ2-7; D possibly corresponds to TRBD1 (6 bases). Trimming stripped 1 base from V and 12 bases from J, with 10 bases between. CDR1 SGHVS and CDR2 FNYEAQ come from the germline V gene. The CDR3 loop spans 11 amino acids.

The J gene is TRBJ1-3, the V gene TRBV10-2; D is ambiguous. V lost 8 bases and J lost 0, with 8 bases in between. The CDR3 sequence is 13 residues long. The germline V gene encodes CDR1 WSHSY and CDR2 SAAADI. The CDR3 here is CASSPFSGNTIYF. The CDR3 region has the DNA TGCGCCAGCTCTCCCTTCTCTGGAAACACCATATATTTT.

The chain has TRBV7-9 and TRBJ1-5, with D tentatively TRBD1 (6 bases). Trimming stripped 11 bases from V and 7 bases from J, with 18 bases between. The germline V gene encodes CDR1 SEHNR and CDR2 FQNEAQ (reference sequence). This CDR3 spans 13 amino acids. CDR3 protein: CAVRGGEGQPQHF. The DNA of the CDR3 is TGTGCCGTGAGGGGGGGCGAGGGGCAGCCCCAGCATTTT.

The chain is built from TRBV28 and TRBJ2-7; 9 nucleotides agree with TRBD1. Trimming removed 5 bases from V and 1 base from J; junction bases left unmatched: 18. This CDR3 is 19 amino acids long. Germline values: CDR1 MDHEN, CDR2 SYDVKM. CDR3 bases: TGTGCCAGCAGTCCCCCAACGGGGACAGGGAATACTGTTTCCTACGAGCAGTACTTC. As protein: CASSPPTGTGNTVSYEQYF.

The chain carries TRBV27 and TRBJ2-7, with D maybe TRBD2 (6 bases). The germline V gene has CDR1 MNHEY and CDR2 SMNVEV (reference sequence). V was cut by 3 bases and J by 5 bases, with 11 bases left in between. The CDR3 extends over 13 amino acids. Written as DNA, the CDR3 is TGTGCCAGCAGTTTCGTGGGAGGCCACGAGCAGTACTTC. Protein sequence: CASSFVGGHEQYF.